The 24 T cell receptor beta chains below all came from one sample that was sequenced in a study of graft-versus-host responses after intestinal transplantation. Only in-frame clones appear in the TCRdb table, and some are missing; sequencing was by immunoSEQ multiplex PCR. Here the sample spans over 4,500 clones, about a quarter being singletons. Responder cells labeled with CFSE (around 200,000) were co-plated with irradiated stimulator cells labeled with violet dye (around 200,000). The source was alloreactive CD8+ T cells from a mixed lymphocyte reaction culture, collected before intestinal transplant. Subset meaning: CFSE-low proliferating T cells sorted from approximately 6-day pre-transplant mixed lymphocyte reaction (GvH or HvG direction). Every receptor here comes from a human patient who received an intestinal transplant.

V gene TRBV6-5 combines with J gene TRBJ2-7; 7 bases are shared with TRBD2. This CDR3 contains 13 residues. Germline trimming cut 8 bases from V and 0 bases from J; bases unmatched to any gene: 4. Germline V CDR1 and CDR2: MNHEY, SVGAGI. CDR3 sequence: CASQGTNSYEQYF. CDR3 coding DNA: TGTGCCAGCCAAGGGACTAACTCCTACGAGCAGTACTTC.

This clone is large (0.1 to 1%) within its sample. The genes are TRBV19 and TRBJ2-1, with D maybe TRBD2 (6 bases). V lost 5 bases and J 6 bases, leaving 11 bases between the germline ends. This CDR3 comprises 13 residues. The germline gives CDR1 LNHDA, CDR2 SQIVND (reference sequence). CDR3 in DNA: TGTGCCAGTAGTTCCTATAGCGGCAATGAGCAGTTCTTC. It specifies CASSSYSGNEQFF. Using reference TRBV19 and TRBJ2-1 for the parts outside the CDR3, the full variable domain is DGGITQSPKYLFRKEGQNVTLSCEQNLNHDAMYWYRQDPGQGLRLIYYSQIVNDFQKGDIAEGYSVSREKKESFPLTVTSAQKNPTAFYLCASSSYSGNEQFFGPGTRLTVL.

V usage is TRBV4-1 and J usage is TRBJ1-2; D remains unclear. CDR1 and CDR2 (germline): MGHRA, YSYEKL. This CDR3 region has 15 residues. V lost 3 bases and J lost 6, with 17 bases in between. The CDR3 spells CASSHPWGGSDGYTF. In DNA, the CDR3 is TGCGCCAGCAGCCATCCCTGGGGAGGGAGTGATGGCTACACCTTC.

Worth noting for this clone: At one end, the junction sequence differs from germline, possibly due to a read error. The chain recombines TRBV28 with TRBJ1-5; TRBD1 might be the D (5 bases). Per germline, CDR1 MDHEN and CDR2 SYDVKM. The CDR3 contains 14 residues. The CDR3 here is CASSLMGVGQPQVF. The CDR3 DNA is TGTGCCAGCAGTTTAATGGGGGTGGGTCAGCCCCAGGTTTTT.

The chain links TRBV9 to TRBJ2-5; perhaps TRBD2 as D (5 bases). This CDR3 region has 15 residues. In germline, CDR1 is SGDLS, CDR2 YYNGEE. V lost 3 bases and J lost 2, with 14 bases in between. The CDR3 here is CASSAEGEWQETQYF. In DNA, the CDR3 is TGTGCCAGCAGCGCCGAGGGTGAGTGGCAAGAGACCCAGTACTTC.

This clone is large by share. This chain uses TRBV27 with TRBJ1-2; 7 bases line up with TRBD1. CDR3 size: 14 residues. V shed 2 bases and J 6 bases; nucleotides not matched to a gene: 6. Per germline, CDR1 MNHEY and CDR2 SMNVEV (reference sequence). The CDR3 reads CASSLQGGGNGYTF. The CDR3 DNA is TGTGCCAGCAGTTTACAGGGGGGTGGGAATGGCTACACCTTC.

The V and J genes are TRBV28 and TRBJ1-2, with TRBD1 as a possible D gene (6 bases). The ends were cut back, 2 bases at V and 8 bases at J, with 24 bases in the middle. Looked up from germline, CDR1 is MDHEN and CDR2 is SYDVKM. CDR3 length: 17 amino acids. The CDR3 loop is CASSLTRQGSYIEGYTF. CDR3 coding DNA: TGTGCCAGCAGTTTAACACGGCAGGGGTCCTATATAGAGGGCTACACCTTC.

By share of the sample, this clone is large. This rearrangement joins TRBV5-3 to TRBJ1-4; TRBD1 agrees at 8 bases. TRBV5-3 is assigned to the ORF class and has an uncertain function. There are 16 residues in the CDR3. J lost 6 bases, V lost 0 bases, and 7 bases had no gene match. The CDR3 here is CARSLDMDRADEKLFF. The CDR3 bases are TGTGCCAGAAGCTTGGATATGGACAGGGCGGATGAAAAACTGTTTTTT.

This chain connects TRBV6-1 to TRBJ1-2; TRBD1 aligns across 8 bases. Germline V gene lookup returns CDR1 MNHNS and CDR2 SASEGT. CDR3 length: 12 residues. V trimming: 7 bases; J trimming: 8 bases; junction bases outside the gene matches: 6. The CDR3 sequence: CASNTGGLGYTF. CDR3 DNA: TGTGCCAGCAACACAGGGGGTTTGGGCTACACCTTC.

This clone was seen only a few times. J is TRBJ2-3 and V is TRBV7-9, with a weak D call TRBD2 (6 bases). The CDR3 length is 17 residues. The germline CDR1 and CDR2 sequences are SEHNR and FQNEAQ (reference sequence). Deletions cut 5 bases from V and 0 bases from J, with 18 bases between. The CDR3 region is CASSPYRDFSSTDTQYF. In DNA form, the CDR3 reads TGTGCCAGCAGCCCTTACCGGGACTTCTCTAGCACAGATACGCAGTATTTT.

By proportion, this clone is medium-sized (0.01 to 0.1%). This chain uses TRBV6-5 with TRBJ1-1; D is unclear. V dropped 2 bases and J dropped 1 base, with 5 bases sitting between them. The CDR3 runs to 13 residues. The V gene's germline CDR1 is MNHEY and CDR2 SVGAGI. The chain's CDR3 is CASSYTGNTEAFF. In DNA, the CDR3 is TGTGCCAGCAGTTACACCGGGAACACTGAAGCTTTCTTT.

This clone counts as medium-sized. The chain links TRBV10-1 to TRBJ2-5; possible D gene TRBD1, 6 bases. Germline CDR1 and CDR2: WNHNN and SYGVQD (reference sequence). The V and J ends lost 6 bases and 1 base respectively, with 18 bases between them. The CDR3 consists of 16 residues. CDR3 sequence reads: CASRMSGTPPQETQYF. CDR3 nucleotides: TGCGCCAGCAGGATGTCCGGGACACCGCCCCAAGAGACCCAGTACTTC.

This clone was seen once. A far larger clone is one nucleotide away, so this likely arose from a read error. The rearrangement uses TRBV9 and TRBJ1-4, with D maybe TRBD1 (5 bases). The CDR3 is 14 residues long. Germline V gene sequence: CDR1 SGDLS, CDR2 YYNGEE. V was trimmed by 4 bases and J by 7 bases, leaving 14 bases between them. The CDR3 nucleotides read TGTGCCAGCAGCCGCGAGGGTGGGGGTGAAAAACTGTTTTTT. Amino acid sequence: CASSREGGGEKLFF.

This clone appeared a few times. V gene TRBV15 combines with J gene TRBJ2-6; D gene ambiguous. Trimming pared 0 bases from V and 1 base from J, leaving 10 bases between. The length of the CDR3 is 17 residues. Per the germline V gene, CDR1 is LNHNV and CDR2 is YYDKDF (reference sequence). Here the CDR3 reads CATSRDGALSGANVLTF. The CDR3 nucleotides are TGTGCCACCAGCAGAGATGGTGCCCTTTCTGGGGCCAACGTCCTGACTTTC.

This clone rates as medium-sized (0.01 to 0.1%). The chain couples TRBV19 to TRBJ1-1; 7 bases fit TRBD1. The V and J ends lost 0 bases and 6 bases, in that order; junction bases with no gene match: 1. This CDR3 region has 13 residues. Germline-derived CDR1 and CDR2 are LNHDA and SQIVND (reference sequence). In DNA form, the CDR3 reads TGTGCCAGTAGTATAGATCAGGGGGCTGAAGCTTTCTTT. This codes for CASSIDQGAEAFF.

The chain uses TRBV29-1 and TRBJ2-7; TRBD1 matches 7 bases. CDR1 and CDR2 from the germline V gene are SQVTM and ANQGSEA. V shed 3 bases and J 3 bases; nucleotides not matched to a gene: 5. This CDR3 spans 13 amino acids. The CDR3 DNA is TGCAGCGTTGAGTTCCCAGGGGGCTACGAGCAGTACTTC. Translated, it gives CSVEFPGGYEQYF.

The rearrangement joins TRBV25-1 to TRBJ2-7; TRBD1 matches at 7 bases. Per germline, CDR1 MGHDK and CDR2 SYGVNS. This CDR3 contains 14 residues. J gave up 4 bases and V 3 bases, and 6 bases lay outside the gene matches. In DNA, the CDR3 is TGTGCCAGCAGTGAGACAGGGACAACATACGAGCAGTACTTC. Translated, it gives CASSETGTTYEQYF.

The chain has TRBV5-1 and TRBJ2-7; 7 nucleotides align to TRBD2. This CDR3 region has 15 residues. CDR1 is SGHRS and CDR2 is YFSETQ in the germline V gene. After removal of 0 bases from V and 0 bases from J, the junction contained 3 bases not matched to a gene. For the CDR3, the DNA is TGCGCCAGCAGCTTGGCCTGGGGGGGCTCCTACGAGCAGTACTTC. Protein product: CASSLAWGGSYEQYF.

This clone came up a few times. The sample has other DNA sequences that encode this CDR3 too. The CDR3 sequence is CASSSDPDSSGTFTDTQYF. The CDR3, as DNA: TGTGCCAGCAGTTCCGATCCCGACTCTAGCGGGACTTTCACAGATACGCAGTATTTT. The rearrangement uses TRBV27 and TRBJ2-3, with 9 bases lining up with TRBD2. Unmatched junction bases numbered 16, after V lost 4 bases and J lost 2 bases. Germline CDR1 is MNHEY and CDR2 is SMNVEV (reference sequence). The CDR3 loop spans 19 amino acids.

This clone showed up just a few times. This chain links TRBV9 with TRBJ2-1; D is perhaps TRBD2 (7 bases). The CDR3 loop spans 14 amino acids. V lost 1 base to trimming and J lost 8 bases, with 13 bases between them. Germline lookup yields CDR1 SGDLS and CDR2 YYNGEE. As DNA, the CDR3 is TGTGCCAGCAGCGTATTCGGGGGGCAGGATGAGCAGTTCTTC. Translating it yields CASSVFGGQDEQFF.

This clone was counted between two and nine times. This CDR3 is CASSLGLASEQFF. CDR3 bases: TGTGCCAGCAGTCTGGGGCTAGCAAGTGAGCAGTTCTTC. The chain couples TRBV28 to TRBJ2-1, with D perhaps TRBD1 or TRBD2 (5 bases each). Germline V gene data show CDR1 as MDHEN and CDR2 as SYDVKM. V shed 5 bases and J shed 9 bases, with 14 bases lying between them. This CDR3 region has 13 residues.

This clone was picked up a small number of times. The gene calls are TRBV7-3 and TRBJ2-3; TRBD2 might be the D (6 bases). This CDR3 spans 14 amino acids. V lost 2 bases to trimming and J lost 3 bases, with 9 bases between them. CDR1 and CDR2 (germline): SGHTA, FQGTGA. CDR3 protein: CASSLGGMTDTQYF. DNA of the CDR3: TGTGCCAGCAGCTTAGGCGGGATGACAGATACGCAGTATTTT.

Relative to its sample, this clone is large. The sample carries other DNA sequences with the same CDR3. The chain employs TRBV29-1 and TRBJ2-7; 7 nucleotides align to TRBD1. This CDR3 has 13 amino acids. CDR1 and CDR2 (germline): SQVTM, ANQGSEA. Trimming cost V 6 bases and J 6 bases; bases outside gene matches: 11. CDR3 sequence reads: CSVEGQLTAEQYF. The CDR3 DNA is TGCAGCGTAGAGGGACAGCTTACGGCCGAGCAGTACTTC.

There are a few counts of this clone. The chain is built from TRBV11-1 and TRBJ2-7; D remains unclear. V was clipped by 3 bases and J by 6 bases, with 15 bases between them. The CDR3 totals 14 residues. From germline, CDR1 is SGHAT and CDR2 FQDESV (reference sequence). The CDR3 loop reads CASSLVVPAGEQYF. The CDR3 region has the DNA TGTGCCAGCAGCTTGGTTGTCCCGGCAGGCGAGCAGTACTTC.